This T cell receptor beta chain is drawn from a study of cytomegalovirus exposure and HLA in healthy donors. With 60 Vbeta and 13 Jbeta primers, the PCR was carried out. Only in-frame clones appear in the TCRdb table, and some are missing; sequencing was by immunoSEQ multiplex PCR. The sample has roughly 99,000 clones, about four fifths seen once. V gave up 6 bases and J gave up 6 bases; unmatched junction bases: 9. Germline assignment: CDR1 MNHEY and CDR2 SMNVEV (reference sequence). The CDR3 loop spans 14 amino acids. Study-wide results and caveats: Later on, an analysis showed TCR association rates differing by HLA locus, with DRB1 the most and HLA-C the fewest.

On this clone itself: Antigen: not known.

The source material was PBMCs. The chain uses TRBV27 and TRBJ1-2, with TRBD1 matching 8 bases. The TCR comes from a woman in her thirties or forties in good health and CMV-seronegative. CDR3 nucleotide sequence: TGTGCCAGCAGGAATACAGGGGGAGGAAATGGCTACACCTTC. Amino acid sequence: CASRNTGGGNGYTF.